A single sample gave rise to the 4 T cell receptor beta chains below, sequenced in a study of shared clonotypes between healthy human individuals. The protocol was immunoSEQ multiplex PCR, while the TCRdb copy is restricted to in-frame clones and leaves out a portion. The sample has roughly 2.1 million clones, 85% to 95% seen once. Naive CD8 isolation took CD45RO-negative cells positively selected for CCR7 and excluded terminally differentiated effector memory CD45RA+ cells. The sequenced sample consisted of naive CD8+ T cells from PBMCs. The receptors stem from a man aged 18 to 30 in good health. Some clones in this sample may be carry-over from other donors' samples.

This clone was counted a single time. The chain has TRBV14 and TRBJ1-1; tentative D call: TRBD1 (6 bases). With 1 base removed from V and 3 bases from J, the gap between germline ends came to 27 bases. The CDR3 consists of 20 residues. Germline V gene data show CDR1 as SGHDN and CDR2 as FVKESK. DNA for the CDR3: TGTGCCAGCAGCCAAGTTTTCGCGGAGGGCCTCGGGGAGGGGGACACTGAAGCTTTCTTT. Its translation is CASSQVFAEGLGEGDTEAFF.

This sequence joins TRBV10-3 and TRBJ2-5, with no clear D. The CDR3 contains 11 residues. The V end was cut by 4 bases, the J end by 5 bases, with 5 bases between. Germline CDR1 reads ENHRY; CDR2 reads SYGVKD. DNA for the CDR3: TGTGCCATCAGTGGTCGGGAGACCCAGTACTTC. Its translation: CAISGRETQYF.

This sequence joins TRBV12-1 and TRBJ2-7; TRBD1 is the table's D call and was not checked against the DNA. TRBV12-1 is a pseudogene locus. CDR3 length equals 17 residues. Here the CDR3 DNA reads TGTGCCAGCAGCTATTCCGCCCGGGACATCCCCTCCTACGAGCAGTACTTC. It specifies CASSYSARDIPSYEQYF.

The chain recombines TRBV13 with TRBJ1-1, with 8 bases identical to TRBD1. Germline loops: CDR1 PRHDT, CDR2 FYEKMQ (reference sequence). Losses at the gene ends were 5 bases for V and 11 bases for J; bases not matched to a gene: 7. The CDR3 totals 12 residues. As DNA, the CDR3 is TGTGCCAGCAGCCCAGGACAGGGTTGGGCTTTCTTT. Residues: CASSPGQGWAFF.